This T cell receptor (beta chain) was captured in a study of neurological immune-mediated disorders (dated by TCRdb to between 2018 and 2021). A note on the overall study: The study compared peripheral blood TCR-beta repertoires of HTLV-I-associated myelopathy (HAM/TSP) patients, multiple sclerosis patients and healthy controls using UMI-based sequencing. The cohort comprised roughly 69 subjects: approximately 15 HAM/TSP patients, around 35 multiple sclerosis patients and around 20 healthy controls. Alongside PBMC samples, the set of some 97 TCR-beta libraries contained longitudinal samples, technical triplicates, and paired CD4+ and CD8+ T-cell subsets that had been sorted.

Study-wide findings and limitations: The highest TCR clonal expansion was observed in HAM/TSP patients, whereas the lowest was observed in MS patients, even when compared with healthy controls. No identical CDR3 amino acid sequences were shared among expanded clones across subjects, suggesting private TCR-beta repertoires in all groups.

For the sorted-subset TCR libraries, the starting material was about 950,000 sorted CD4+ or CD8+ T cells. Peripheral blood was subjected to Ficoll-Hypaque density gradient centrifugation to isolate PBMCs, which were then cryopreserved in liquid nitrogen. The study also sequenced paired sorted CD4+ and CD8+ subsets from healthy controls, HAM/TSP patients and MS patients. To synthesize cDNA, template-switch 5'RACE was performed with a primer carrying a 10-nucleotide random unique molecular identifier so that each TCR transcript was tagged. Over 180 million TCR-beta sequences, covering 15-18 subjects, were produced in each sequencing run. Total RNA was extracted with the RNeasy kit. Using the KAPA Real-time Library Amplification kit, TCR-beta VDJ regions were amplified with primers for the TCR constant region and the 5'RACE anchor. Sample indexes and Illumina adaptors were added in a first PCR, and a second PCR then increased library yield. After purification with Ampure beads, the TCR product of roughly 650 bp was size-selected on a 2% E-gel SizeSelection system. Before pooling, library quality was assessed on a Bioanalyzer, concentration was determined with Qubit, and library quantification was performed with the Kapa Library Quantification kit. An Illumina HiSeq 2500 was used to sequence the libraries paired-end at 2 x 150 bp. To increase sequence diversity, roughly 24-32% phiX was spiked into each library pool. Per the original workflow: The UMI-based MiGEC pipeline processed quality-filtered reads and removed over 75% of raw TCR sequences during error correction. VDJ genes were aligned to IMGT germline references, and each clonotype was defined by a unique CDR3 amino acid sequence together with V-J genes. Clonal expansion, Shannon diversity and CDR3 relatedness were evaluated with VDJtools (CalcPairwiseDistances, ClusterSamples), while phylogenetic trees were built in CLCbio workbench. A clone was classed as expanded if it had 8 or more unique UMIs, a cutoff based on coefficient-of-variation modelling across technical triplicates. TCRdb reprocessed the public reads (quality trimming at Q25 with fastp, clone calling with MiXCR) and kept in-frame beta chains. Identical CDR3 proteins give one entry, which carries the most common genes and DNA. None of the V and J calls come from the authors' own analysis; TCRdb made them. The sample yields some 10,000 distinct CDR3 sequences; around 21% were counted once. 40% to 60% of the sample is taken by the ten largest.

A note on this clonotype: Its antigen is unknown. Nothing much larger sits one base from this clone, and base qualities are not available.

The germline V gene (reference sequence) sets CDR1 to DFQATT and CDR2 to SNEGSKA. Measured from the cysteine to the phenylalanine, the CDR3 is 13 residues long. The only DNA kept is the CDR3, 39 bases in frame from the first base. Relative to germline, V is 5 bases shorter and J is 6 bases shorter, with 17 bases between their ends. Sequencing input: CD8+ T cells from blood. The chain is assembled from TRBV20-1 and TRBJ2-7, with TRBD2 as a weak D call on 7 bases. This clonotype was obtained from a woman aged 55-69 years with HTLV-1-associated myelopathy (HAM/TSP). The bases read TGCAGTGCTGGCCTCGGGGGGCCGAGCGAGCAGTACTTC. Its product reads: CSAGLGGPSEQYF.